These 4 T cell receptor beta chains originate from one sample sequenced in a study of blood T cell repertoires in COVID-19. The data were produced by immunoSEQ multiplex PCR, yet TCRdb's version contains in-frame clones alone and is incomplete. The sample consists of fewer than 85,000 clones, roughly 90% of them appearing once. The sequenced sample consisted of peripheral blood. Source of these receptors: a man between 50 and 59 years old with active COVID-19.

The chain joins TRBV5-1 to TRBJ2-2; 8 bases are shared with TRBD2. Germline V lookup: CDR1 SGHRS, CDR2 YFSETQ. V was clipped by 0 bases and J by 1 base; unmatched bases: 2. This CDR3 region has 16 residues. CDR3 amino acids: CASSLARGGNTGELFF. The CDR3 nucleotides read TGCGCCAGCAGCTTGGCCCGGGGGGGGAACACCGGGGAGCTGTTTTTT. The full variable domain, its missing parts supplied by reference TRBV5-1 and TRBJ2-2, is KAGVTQTPRYLIKTRGQQVTLSCSPISGHRSVSWYQQTPGQGLQFLFEYFSETQRNKGNFPGRFSGRQFSNSRSEMNVSTLELGDSALYLCASSLARGGNTGELFFGEGSRLTVL.

The chain joins TRBV4-2 to TRBJ2-1, with D possibly TRBD2 on 7 matching bases. The CDR3 consists of 16 residues. Germline V gene data show CDR1 as LGHNA and CDR2 as YNFKEQ. V was trimmed by 0 bases and J by 6 bases, leaving 15 bases between them. The CDR3 loop reads CASSQEVQGGGNEQFF. The CDR3 DNA reads TGTGCCAGCAGCCAAGAAGTTCAGGGAGGGGGCAATGAGCAGTTCTTC.

The chain links TRBV5-8 to TRBJ2-3; D is possibly TRBD2 (6 bases). The V end lost 4 bases, the J end lost 1 base, and 13 bases lay between the germline ends. This CDR3 spans 15 amino acids. CDR1 is SGHTS, CDR2 YDEGEE, per germline. This CDR3 reads CASSPEGLRTDTQYF. CDR3 coding DNA: TGTGCCAGCAGCCCGGAGGGACTTCGCACAGATACGCAGTATTTT.

This clone was observed a handful of times. The chain couples TRBV5-1 to TRBJ1-1; TRBD1 matches 10 bases. The ends lost 4 bases at V and 7 bases at J; junction bases unmatched: 4. Germline assignment: CDR1 SGHRS and CDR2 YFSETQ. The CDR3 loop spans 13 amino acids. The CDR3 DNA sequence: TGCGCCAGCAGCCCCCGGGACAGGGGTGAAGCTTTCTTT. Its translation is CASSPRDRGEAFF.